This TCR beta chain was observed in a study of T cell changes during pregnancy in multiple sclerosis. The method was immunoSEQ multiplex PCR; TCRdb's version includes in-frame clones alone and lacks a portion of them. This sample has tens of thousands of clones, with over 75% found just once. The sample was CD4+ T cells from peripheral blood mononuclear cells, taken in the third trimester of pregnancy. The TCR originated in a female donor in good health, enrolled as a control in a pregnancy study.

Here the CDR3 reads CASSIRVLAGNNEQFF. The CDR3 DNA reads TGTGCCAGTAGTATAAGAGTACTAGCGGGAAACAATGAGCAGTTCTTC. The gene calls are TRBV19 and TRBJ2-1; 10 bases agree with TRBD2. J gave up 5 bases and V 2 bases, and 6 bases lay outside the gene matches. The length of the CDR3 is 16 residues. The germline gives CDR1 LNHDA, CDR2 SQIVND (reference sequence).